Listed below are T cell receptor beta chains from one sample, sequenced in a study of blood T cells in healthy people across ages. MiXCR, run by TCRdb on the 5' RACE reads, gives a single entry per CDR3 protein. The sample holds 1.5 million to 2 million distinct CDR3 sequences, about two fifths seen once. Sequencing used blood. These receptors were taken from a human donor in good health. The CDR3 runs from the conserved cysteine through the conserved F or W. Fields, in order: V gene, CDR3 length, J gene, CDR3 protein.

v_call: TRBV5-1
cdr3_length: 16
j_call: TRBJ1-1
cdr3_aa: CASSLGTDLTNTEAFF

v_call: TRBV7-3
cdr3_length: 15
j_call: TRBJ1-2
cdr3_aa: CASRAGTGGGYGYTF

v_call: TRBV28
cdr3_length: 16
j_call: TRBJ2-1
cdr3_aa: CASRPVGTSGYNEQFF

v_call: TRBV4-1
cdr3_length: 14
j_call: TRBJ1-1
cdr3_aa: CASSQEGEEGEAFF

v_call: TRBV29-1
cdr3_length: 13
j_call: TRBJ1-2
cdr3_aa: CSVRRQFNYGYTF

v_call: TRBV5-6
cdr3_length: 14
j_call: TRBJ1-2
cdr3_aa: CASSVVEALYGYTF

v_call: TRBV7-2
cdr3_length: 16
j_call: TRBJ2-5
cdr3_aa: CASSLSGGQYQETQYF

v_call: TRBV12-3/TRBV12-4
cdr3_length: 14
j_call: TRBJ2-1
cdr3_aa: CASSLVGTSAEQCF

v_call: TRBV20-1
cdr3_length: 11
j_call: TRBJ2-7
cdr3_aa: CSARDEYEQYF

v_call: TRBV15
cdr3_length: 16
j_call: TRBJ2-4
cdr3_aa: CATSRVRGRITYGQYF

v_call: TRBV29-1
cdr3_length: 13
j_call: TRBJ2-7
cdr3_aa: CSVGESGGGEQYF

v_call: TRBV6-1
cdr3_length: 16
j_call: -
cdr3_aa: CASSERKGTGIHEQYF

v_call: TRBV12-3/TRBV12-4
cdr3_length: 15
j_call: TRBJ2-2
cdr3_aa: CASRHRFSNTGELFF

v_call: TRBV29-1
cdr3_length: 14
j_call: TRBJ1-2
cdr3_aa: CSVGGLFMGYGYTF

v_call: TRBV4-2
cdr3_length: 18
j_call: TRBJ2-1
cdr3_aa: CASSQDWLGGGAYNEQFF

v_call: TRBV4-1
cdr3_length: 14
j_call: TRBJ1-2
cdr3_aa: CASSQVGFDYGYTF

v_call: TRBV14
cdr3_length: 14
j_call: TRBJ1-1
cdr3_aa: CASSQGLRVTEAFF

v_call: TRBV6-6
cdr3_length: 15
j_call: TRBJ2-5
cdr3_aa: CASSSYREAQETQYF